One sample yielded the 16 T cell receptor beta chains listed below, sequenced in a study of TIL therapy for anti-PD-1-resistant metastatic lung cancer. Noted time point: pre-treatment sample, taken before nivolumab and TIL therapy. This was the immunoSEQ v3 assay. Profiling relied on immunoSEQ multiplex PCR, and the TCRdb table lists in-frame clones only, not all of them. The sample contains 35,000 to 55,000 clones, about 80% of which appear only once. The sequencing used blood, collected at baseline. The receptors were sampled from a man aged 65-85 years with non-small cell lung cancer.

The chain employs TRBV25-1 and TRBJ2-7, with unresolved D. Germline V gene lookup returns CDR1 MGHDK and CDR2 SYGVNS. This CDR3 comprises 13 residues. Trimming removed 6 bases from V and 0 bases from J, with 9 bases in between. CDR3 protein: CASRSDRSYEQYF. The CDR3 bases are TGTGCCAGCAGGTCGGACCGCTCCTACGAGCAGTACTTC.

This clone has only a few counts. The J gene is TRBJ1-4, the V gene TRBV2, with D possibly being TRBD1 (5 bases). Germline CDR1 is SNHLY and CDR2 is FYNNEI. V was shortened by 5 bases and J by 7 bases, with 14 bases between the two germline ends. CDR3 size: 14 residues. DNA for the CDR3: TGTGCCAGCAGTCCGAGGGGTTTGGCTGAAAAACTGTTTTTT. It encodes CASSPRGLAEKLFF.

This clone occurred once. The chain joins TRBV5-1 to TRBJ2-7; no clear D gene. V lost 4 bases and J 5 bases, leaving 22 bases between the germline ends. There are 16 residues in the CDR3. In germline, CDR1 is SGHRS, CDR2 YFSETQ. CDR3 sequence: CASSQTMSQAFNEQYF. The CDR3 nucleotides are TGCGCCAGCAGCCAAACAATGTCTCAGGCCTTTAACGAGCAGTACTTC.

This clone was recorded once. The junction departs from the called germline gene at one end, perhaps through a read error. Other DNA sequences in the same sample also yield this CDR3. This rearrangement joins TRBV5-1 to TRBJ2-7; 9 nucleotides align to TRBD1. This CDR3 is built from 14 residues. CDR1 is SGHRS, CDR2 YFSETQ, per germline. The CDR3 region is CASRTGTGTIEQYF. In DNA form, the CDR3 reads TGCGCTAGCAGAACCGGGACAGGGACCATCGAGCAGTACTTC.

This chain connects TRBV2 to TRBJ1-1; possible D gene TRBD1, 5 bases. Trimming stripped 7 bases from V and 3 bases from J, with 9 bases between. CDR3 length: 12 amino acids. Germline V gene data show CDR1 as SNHLY and CDR2 as FYNNEI. CDR3 coding DNA: TGTGCCAGCACTGGGGACGACACTGAAGCTTTCTTT. It is translated as CASTGDDTEAFF.

The chain combines TRBV6-5 with TRBJ2-7; D ambiguous. V lost 6 bases, J lost 7 bases, and 10 bases lay in between. This CDR3 comprises 11 residues. The V gene's germline CDR1 is MNHEY and CDR2 SVGAGI. The CDR3 loop is CASSPRGEQYF. DNA of the CDR3: TGTGCCAGCAGCCCACGAGGAGAGCAGTACTTC.

The chain uses TRBV6-5 and TRBJ2-7; 11 nucleotides match TRBD1. Germline V lookup: CDR1 MNHEY, CDR2 SVGAGI. The J segment lost 6 bases and the V segment lost 7 bases, leaving 11 bases of the junction unmatched. The CDR3 has 15 amino acids. The chain's CDR3 is CASTFQGQGATEQYF. CDR3 DNA: TGTGCCAGCACATTCCAAGGACAGGGGGCGACCGAGCAGTACTTC.

The chain links TRBV2 to TRBJ1-2; D perhaps matches TRBD1 (5 bases). This CDR3 spans 12 amino acids. Germline V gives CDR1 SNHLY, CDR2 FYNNEI. Trimming removed 6 bases from V and 5 bases from J, with 10 bases in between. Here the CDR3 DNA reads TGTGCCAGCAGGAAAGGGGAGTATGGCTACACCTTC. Amino acids: CASRKGEYGYTF.

The V call is TRBV28, the J call TRBJ2-7, with 7 bases that match TRBD1. This CDR3 is 13 amino acids long. CDR1 MDHEN and CDR2 SYDVKM come from the germline V gene. V was clipped by 5 bases and J by 4 bases; unmatched bases: 5. CDR3 region: CASSRQGGYEQYF. The CDR3 region has the DNA TGTGCCAGCAGTAGACAGGGTGGGTACGAGCAGTACTTC.

This clone has a handful of counts. The genes are TRBV2 and TRBJ1-2, with no clear D. Trimming took off 5 bases at V and 4 bases at J, with 11 bases between the two ends. CDR1 SNHLY and CDR2 FYNNEI come from the germline V gene. The CDR3 extends over 13 amino acids. Here the CDR3 DNA reads TGTGCCAGCAGTCGGACCTTGGGCTATGGCTACACCTTC. Amino acid sequence: CASSRTLGYGYTF.

The rearrangement uses TRBV2 and TRBJ1-2; TRBD1 matches 7 bases. This CDR3 is 16 amino acids long. Per the germline V gene, CDR1 is SNHLY and CDR2 is FYNNEI. Trimming removed 5 bases from V and 5 bases from J; junction bases left unmatched: 14. DNA for the CDR3: TGTGCCAGCAGTAGCAAACAGGGGTCCCCTCTTTATGGCTACACCTTC. Protein: CASSSKQGSPLYGYTF.

V usage is TRBV5-1 and J usage is TRBJ2-1; a weak D match, TRBD2 (5 bases). Trimming removed 0 bases at V and 0 bases at J, with 10 bases between. Germline CDR1 SGHRS, CDR2 YFSETQ. This CDR3 contains 16 residues. This chain's CDR3 is CASSLEVGSSYNEQFF. CDR3 bases: TGCGCCAGCAGCTTGGAAGTGGGGAGCTCCTACAATGAGCAGTTCTTC. The whole variable domain, filled in from reference TRBV5-1 and TRBJ2-1, reads KAGVTQTPRYLIKTRGQQVTLSCSPISGHRSVSWYQQTPGQGLQFLFEYFSETQRNKGNFPGRFSGRQFSNSRSEMNVSTLELGDSALYLCASSLEVGSSYNEQFFGPGTRLTVL.

This chain links TRBV13 with TRBJ1-4; D gene uncertain. This CDR3 contains 16 residues. The germline CDR1 and CDR2 sequences are PRHDT and FYEKMQ (reference sequence). V was cut by 1 base and J by 0 bases, with 9 bases left in between. The CDR3 loop reads CASSLAGAATNEKLFF. For the CDR3, the DNA is TGTGCCAGCAGCTTAGCAGGAGCCGCAACTAATGAAAAACTGTTTTTT.

Only one count was recorded for this clone. V usage is TRBV2 and J usage is TRBJ2-7; D gene ambiguous. This CDR3 has 15 amino acids. Between the trimmed V and J ends, which lost 3 bases and 0 bases, there was a span of 12 bases. Germline CDR1 SNHLY, CDR2 FYNNEI. Written as DNA, the CDR3 is TGTGCCAGCAGTGATTCAGTCCTCGCCTCCTACGAGCAGTACTTC. It specifies CASSDSVLASYEQYF.

This chain connects TRBV6-1 to TRBJ1-1; no firm D call. Germline V gives CDR1 MNHNS, CDR2 SASEGT. V dropped 5 bases and J dropped 1 base, with 8 bases sitting between them. This CDR3 has 13 residues. Here the CDR3 reads CASSWTENTEAFF. The CDR3 DNA follows: TGTGCCAGCAGTTGGACGGAGAACACTGAAGCTTTCTTT.

The chain combines TRBV27 with TRBJ2-2, with TRBD2 as a possible D gene (5 bases). V dropped 10 bases and J dropped 3 bases, with 18 bases sitting between them. Germline V gives CDR1 MNHEY, CDR2 SMNVEV (reference sequence). The CDR3 covers 15 residues. DNA of the CDR3: TGTGCCACTTCCCCCGGGGATAGATACACCGGGGAGCTGTTTTTT. It translates to CATSPGDRYTGELFF.